The present entry profiles one T cell receptor (beta chain) with its context. This record belongs to a study of blood T cell repertoires in COVID-19. Study details: Sites across the United States, Italy and Spain contributed samples from acute and convalescent COVID-19.

The CDR3 runs 15 residues. The germline gives CDR1 SNHLY, CDR2 FYNNEI. After removal of 2 bases from V and 3 bases from J, the junction contained 6 bases not matched to a gene. As originally analysed: The assay estimated nucleated cells by amplifying reference gene primers. Clones were sequenced by immunoSEQ multiplex PCR, and TCRdb holds only the in-frame ones, with some missing. V and J calls and clone size come straight from that table; D and trimming were deduced from the DNA. This table holds about 110,000 clones, over 75% found once. The rearrangement uses TRBV2 and TRBJ2-7; TRBD2 aligns across 8 bases. Sequenced: peripheral blood. The receptor was isolated from a woman over 75 with active or convalescent COVID-19. CDR3 region: CASSERSGNLYEQYF. The CDR3 DNA is TGTGCCAGCAGTGAACGTAGCGGGAACCTCTACGAGCAGTACTTC. The variable domain in full, completed from reference TRBV2 and TRBJ2-7, reads EPEVTQTPSHQVTQMGQEVILRCVPISNHLYFYWYRQILGQKVEFLVSFYNNEISEKSEIFDDQFSVERPDGSNFTLKIRSTKLEDSAMYFCASSERSGNLYEQYFGPGTRLTVT.